Listed here are 17 T cell receptor beta chains from one sample, sequenced in a study of shared clonotypes between healthy human individuals. Data came from immunoSEQ multiplex PCR; TCRdb stores just in-frame clones and leaves some out. Of about 1 million clones detected, about four fifths appear once; the ten largest clones hold 0.5% to 0.6%. Source material: memory CD4+ T cells from PBMCs. This sample's subset: CD45RA-negative fraction. The receptors originated from a man between 18 and 35 years old in good health. Some clones in this sample may be carry-over from other donors' samples.

This chain uses TRBV2 with TRBJ1-4; a possible D gene is TRBD1 (6 bases). With 8 bases removed from V and 0 bases from J, the gap between germline ends came to 10 bases. The CDR3 extends over 14 amino acids. The germline gives CDR1 SNHLY, CDR2 FYNNEI. CDR3 in amino acids: CASGQTATNEKLFF. In DNA form, the CDR3 reads TGTGCCAGCGGACAGACCGCAACTAATGAAAAACTGTTTTTT.

This chain connects TRBV5-6 to TRBJ2-7; D could derive from TRBD1 or TRBD2 (5 bases each). The CDR3 totals 13 residues. With 5 bases removed from V and 3 bases from J, the gap between germline ends came to 12 bases. The germline CDR1 and CDR2 sequences are SGHDT and YYEEEE. The CDR3 sequence is CASRGVRGYEQYF. CDR3 coding DNA: TGTGCCAGCAGGGGGGTTAGGGGCTACGAGCAGTACTTC.

With respect to this clone: With only one base between it and a far larger clone, this is likely a read error. The sample carries other DNA sequences with the same CDR3. The chain has TRBV11-2 and TRBJ1-1; D might be TRBD1 (6 bases). The germline gives CDR1 SGHAT, CDR2 FQNNGV. V dropped 0 bases and J dropped 4 bases, with 6 bases sitting between them. This CDR3 has 13 amino acids. In nucleotides, the CDR3 is TGTGCCAGCAGCTTAGAACAGGGCACTGAAGCTTTCTTT. It is translated as CASSLEQGTEAFF.

The V and J genes are TRBV7-9 and TRBJ2-7, with D possibly TRBD1 on 6 matching bases. CDR1 and CDR2 from the germline V gene are SEHNR and FQNEAQ (reference sequence). V lost 5 bases and J 3 bases, leaving 11 bases between the germline ends. The CDR3 loop spans 13 amino acids. The CDR3 DNA reads as TGTGCCAGCAGCCGGACAGAGTACTACGAGCAGTACTTC. This encodes CASSRTEYYEQYF.

This chain connects TRBV6-1 to TRBJ2-6; the D is unclear. The CDR3 spans 16 residues. V was trimmed by 4 bases and J by 0 bases, leaving 10 bases between them. Per the germline V gene, CDR1 is MNHNS and CDR2 is SASEGT. CDR3 sequence reads: CASSGLGLSGANVLTF. CDR3 coding DNA: TGTGCCAGCAGTGGTCTAGGTCTCTCTGGGGCCAACGTCCTGACTTTC.

The chain combines TRBV29-1 with TRBJ2-3; D is uncertain. Germline assignment: CDR1 SQVTM and CDR2 ANQGSEA. The CDR3 totals 13 residues. V lost 3 bases, J lost 4 bases, and 11 bases lay in between. The CDR3 DNA reads TGCAGCGTTGATCTCGATGGGGCAGATACGCAGTATTTT. Translating it yields CSVDLDGADTQYF.

The CDR3: CASSSPGLPGYEQYF. In nucleotides, the CDR3 is TGTGCCAGCAGTTCCCCGGGACTTCCCGGCTACGAGCAGTACTTC. This chain uses TRBV28 with TRBJ2-7; D is perhaps TRBD2 (6 bases). Germline V gives CDR1 MDHEN, CDR2 SYDVKM. Between the trimmed V and J ends, which lost 4 bases and 3 bases, there was a span of 16 bases. The CDR3 covers 15 residues.

V and J are TRBV18 and TRBJ2-1; TRBD2 might be the D (5 bases). Germline assignment: CDR1 KGHSH and CDR2 LQKENI. The CDR3 is 16 residues long. The V end lost 1 base, the J end lost 1 base, and 11 bases lay between the germline ends. The CDR3 DNA reads TGTGCCAGCTCACCACAAGCGGACTCTTCCTACAATGAGCAGTTCTTC. Its translation: CASSPQADSSYNEQFF.

This chain uses TRBV27 with TRBJ2-7; tentative D call: TRBD2 (6 bases). The CDR3 is 16 residues long. Deletions cut 6 bases from V and 9 bases from J, with 27 bases between. Germline V CDR1 and CDR2: MNHEY, SMNVEV (reference sequence). For the CDR3, the DNA is TGTGCCAGCAGCCTCAGGCGGGGCCCTCTTGGGTCGGGGCAGTACTTC. Amino acids: CASSLRRGPLGSGQYF.

The chain has TRBV23-1 and TRBJ1-1, with a possible D match to TRBD1 (6 bases). TRBV23-1 is designated an ORF whose function remains uncertain. The germline V and J ends were trimmed by 2 bases and 5 bases, with 15 bases remaining between them. This CDR3 contains 15 residues. CDR3 sequence reads: CASSQGRGLGTEAFF. DNA of the CDR3: TGCGCCAGCAGTCAAGGCAGGGGACTTGGAACTGAAGCTTTCTTT.

In its sample, this clone was seen once. The chain couples TRBV20-1 to TRBJ2-3, with D unclear. This CDR3 contains 11 residues. Trimming pared 7 bases from V and 4 bases from J, leaving 9 bases between. Germline V gene data show CDR1 as DFQATT and CDR2 as SNEGSKA (reference sequence). Written as DNA, the CDR3 is TGCAGTGGCCCCCCCCCAGATACGCAGTATTTT. This translates into CSGPPPDTQYF.

The chain combines TRBV28 with TRBJ2-7; TRBD1 might be the D (6 bases). From germline, CDR1 is MDHEN and CDR2 SYDVKM. V gave up 5 bases and J gave up 2 bases, with 19 bases separating them. This CDR3 comprises 16 residues. CDR3 in DNA: TGTGCCAGCAGTCACTCCGGGCAGGGGAGCGCCTACGAGCAGTACTTC. Protein sequence: CASSHSGQGSAYEQYF.

This clone came up once. The chain joins TRBV14 to TRBJ1-2; no clear D. There are 13 residues in the CDR3. Germline CDR1 is SGHDN and CDR2 is FVKESK. Between the trimmed V and J ends, which lost 2 bases and 4 bases, there was a span of 8 bases. The CDR3, as DNA: TGTGCCAGCAGCCAAAACTCCTTCTATGGCTACACCTTC. The encoded protein is CASSQNSFYGYTF.

The rearrangement uses TRBV7-9 and TRBJ2-1; TRBD2 is a possible D gene (6 bases). The CDR3 extends over 11 amino acids. The germline gives CDR1 SEHNR, CDR2 FQNEAQ (reference sequence). The germline V and J ends were trimmed by 10 bases and 16 bases, with 20 bases remaining between them. CDR3 nucleotide sequence: TGTGCCAAACAGACCACCGGGACTCTCTTCTTC. Translated: CAKQTTGTLFF.

The V call is TRBV7-6, the J call TRBJ1-4; D remains ambiguous. The germline V and J ends were trimmed by 2 bases and 5 bases, with 12 bases remaining between them. This CDR3 has 15 amino acids. Per the germline V gene, CDR1 is SGHVS and CDR2 is FNYEAQ. The CDR3 DNA sequence: TGTGCCAGCAGCTTACAGATTGGAGAAAATGAAAAACTGTTTTTT. Encoded protein: CASSLQIGENEKLFF.

As DNA, the CDR3 is TGTGCCAGCGGGTTACAGGGTACGTTATACGAGCAGTACTTC. This gives the protein CASGLQGTLYEQYF. The V call is TRBV28, the J call TRBJ2-7; D possibly corresponds to TRBD1 (6 bases). The CDR3 spans 14 residues. Germline loops: CDR1 MDHEN, CDR2 SYDVKM. Trimming left V 8 bases short and J 4 bases short, with 18 bases between.

The chain recombines TRBV9 with TRBJ1-2; the match to TRBD1 covers 10 bases. The V segment lost 4 bases and the J segment 4 bases; nucleotides outside the gene matches: 7. Germline CDR1 and CDR2: SGDLS and YYNGEE. The CDR3 consists of 15 residues. The CDR3 protein is CASSSRTGGSYGYTF. CDR3 nucleotides: TGTGCCAGCAGCTCTCGGACAGGGGGATCCTATGGCTACACCTTC.